The clone carrying this T cell receptor beta chain was counted between two and nine times. This entry is derived from a study of blood T cell repertoires in COVID-19. Here immunoSEQ multiplex PCR was the method, and the copy in TCRdb shows in-frame clones only, minus some. The sample contains 150,000 to 200,000 clones, 84% of which appear only once. CDR1 is KGHDR and CDR2 is SFDVKD in the germline V gene. Trimming removed 2 bases at V and 1 base at J, with 10 bases between. This CDR3 spans 15 amino acids. The sequenced material came from PBMCs or T cells enriched from blood (not recorded which). This receptor was identified in a man aged 50-59 years who had recovered from COVID-19. J is TRBJ2-5 and V is TRBV24-1; possible D gene TRBD1, 5 bases. CDR3 sequence: CATSDSWGSQETQYF. The CDR3 DNA sequence: TGTGCCACCAGTGATTCCTGGGGCTCCCAAGAGACCCAGTACTTC.